The 20 T cell receptor beta chains presented below share a single source sample, sequenced in a study of blood T cell repertoires in COVID-19. The repertoire was sequenced with immunoSEQ multiplex PCR; TCRdb's copy has only in-frame clones and lacks some. The profile shows some 250,000 clones, about 91% of them singletons. Sequencing was carried out using PBMCs or T cells enriched from blood (not recorded which). The receptors were sampled from a human donor in a cohort exposed to, infected with or recovered from COVID-19 (not recorded which). The donor label of this sample is uncertain.

As DNA, the CDR3 is TGTGCTAGTGGTATGGGGGCTTCGAACACTGAAGCTTTCTTT. Its protein product is CASGMGASNTEAFF. The chain recombines TRBV12-5 with TRBJ1-1; tentatively, D is TRBD1 (6 bases). Germline V lookup: CDR1 LGHNT, CDR2 FRNRAP. Trimming stripped 5 bases from V and 1 base from J, with 11 bases between. This CDR3 comprises 14 residues.

The chain recombines TRBV12-3 or TRBV12-4 with TRBJ2-7; 7 nucleotides align to TRBD1. Trimming at V came to 8 bases and at J to 2 bases, leaving 6 bases not matched to a gene. This CDR3 region has 13 residues. CDR3 sequence (DNA): TGTGCCAGCCGCCGGGACAGTCCCTACGAGCAGTACTTC. Its protein is CASRRDSPYEQYF.

The rearrangement uses TRBV30 and TRBJ1-1; D call uncertain. The V gene's germline CDR1 is GTSNPN and CDR2 SVGIG (reference sequence). V dropped 8 bases and J dropped 7 bases, with 14 bases sitting between them. CDR3 length: 11 residues. CDR3 sequence: CATRRPNEAFF. The DNA for the CDR3 is TGTGCCACACGCAGGCCAAATGAAGCTTTCTTT.

The chain carries TRBV30 and TRBJ1-1; TRBD1 might be the D (5 bases). Trimming cost V 1 base and J 9 bases, with 15 bases left between them. Germline loops: CDR1 GTSNPN, CDR2 SVGIG (reference sequence). The CDR3 has 13 residues. The CDR3 DNA is TGTGCCTGGAGTGCCCCACCGTCAGGGCAAGCTTTCTTT. Translated, it gives CAWSAPPSGQAFF.

DNA of the CDR3: TGTGCCAGCAGCCCCGGACAGGCCGTGTCGAACACTGAAGCTTTCTTT. Translating gives CASSPGQAVSNTEAFF. The chain is built from TRBV3-1 (or the pseudogene TRBV3-2) and TRBJ1-1; TRBD1 matches 7 bases. CDR1 and CDR2 from the germline V gene are LGHDT and YNNKEL (reference sequence). Germline trimming cut 4 bases from V and 1 base from J; bases unmatched to any gene: 9. CDR3 length equals 16 residues.

The chain employs TRBV7-9 and TRBJ1-6; 9 bases line up with TRBD1. The ends lost 4 bases at V and 9 bases at J; junction bases unmatched: 4. Germline V lookup: CDR1 SEHNR, CDR2 FQNEAQ (reference sequence). There are 14 residues in the CDR3. The CDR3 bases are TGTGCCAGCAGCTCCGGGGACAGGGTTTCACCCCTCCACTTT. Its translation: CASSSGDRVSPLHF.

The chain employs TRBV27 and TRBJ1-4; D not certain. The germline V gene encodes CDR1 MNHEY and CDR2 SMNVEV (reference sequence). The CDR3 is 14 residues long. V dropped 6 bases and J dropped 5 bases, with 13 bases sitting between them. The CDR3 sequence is CASRSLGNNEKLFF. The CDR3 coding sequence is TGTGCCAGCAGATCCCTCGGGAACAATGAAAAACTGTTTTTT.

This clone was counted only a few times. V is TRBV7-7 and J is TRBJ2-5; 8 nucleotides line up with TRBD2. V lost 5 bases, J lost 2 bases, and 7 bases stayed unmatched. The CDR3 is 15 residues long. Looked up from germline, CDR1 is SSHAT and CDR2 is FNYEAQ (reference sequence). CDR3 in DNA: TGTGCCAGCAGCCGGCAGCGCGGGAGGCAAGAGACCCAGTACTTC. This translates into CASSRQRGRQETQYF.

The chain carries TRBV6-5 and TRBJ1-2, with 7 bases matching TRBD1. Unmatched junction bases numbered 8, after V lost 6 bases and J lost 4 bases. The CDR3 length is 14 residues. CDR1 MNHEY and CDR2 SVGAGI come from the germline V gene. The CDR3 reads CASRNAGQLYGYTF. Written as DNA, the CDR3 is TGTGCCAGCAGAAACGCGGGACAGCTCTATGGCTACACCTTC.

A few counts support this clone. The chain employs TRBV2 and TRBJ1-1, with D uncertain. V was cut by 0 bases and J by 4 bases, with 9 bases left in between. This CDR3 contains 14 residues. Germline V gene data show CDR1 as SNHLY and CDR2 as FYNNEI. In DNA form, the CDR3 reads TGTGCCAGCAGTGAAGCGCCAGGATCCACTGAAGCTTTCTTT. Amino acid sequence: CASSEAPGSTEAFF.

V and J are TRBV2 and TRBJ1-5; 10 bases fit TRBD1. The CDR3 loop spans 13 amino acids. The germline gives CDR1 SNHLY, CDR2 FYNNEI. V lost 6 bases, J lost 7 bases, and 3 bases stayed unmatched. The CDR3 spells CASSGTGEQPQHF. DNA for the CDR3: TGTGCCAGCAGCGGGACAGGGGAGCAGCCCCAGCATTTT.

This clone has only a few counts. This rearrangement joins TRBV7-9 to TRBJ1-1; D not resolved. This CDR3 region has 13 residues. Trimming shortened V by 5 bases and J by 2 bases, and 9 bases separated the two germline ends. CDR1 is SEHNR, CDR2 FQNEAQ, per germline (reference sequence). CDR3 sequence (DNA): TGTGCCAGCAGCCCAAGCATCAACACTGAAGCTTTCTTT. Encoded protein: CASSPSINTEAFF.

For this clone: Other DNA sequences in this sample translate to the same CDR3. The chain links TRBV2 to TRBJ2-3; 10 nucleotides line up with TRBD2. The CDR3 runs to 17 residues. With 2 bases clipped from V and 2 bases from J, the junction kept 7 bases outside the gene matches. Germline CDR1 is SNHLY and CDR2 is FYNNEI. This CDR3 is CASSERLAGDFTDTQYF. The CDR3 DNA follows: TGTGCCAGCAGTGAACGGCTAGCGGGGGATTTCACAGATACGCAGTATTTT.

This chain links TRBV5-1 with TRBJ2-1; D not certain. This CDR3 contains 13 residues. V lost 5 bases and J lost 2, with 8 bases in between. CDR1 is SGHRS, CDR2 YFSETQ, per germline. The CDR3 region has the DNA TGCGCCAGCAGTTCCTACCCCTACAATGAGCAGTTCTTC. As protein: CASSSYPYNEQFF.

V gene TRBV4-1 combines with J gene TRBJ2-7; maybe TRBD2 (5 bases). V lost 0 bases and J 7 bases, leaving 16 bases between the germline ends. Germline loops: CDR1 MGHRA, CDR2 YSYEKL. The CDR3 spans 15 residues. CDR3 in amino acids: CASSQEKLPTGEQYF. Written as DNA, the CDR3 is TGCGCCAGCAGCCAAGAAAAGCTACCTACGGGAGAGCAGTACTTC.

This chain connects TRBV5-4 to TRBJ2-7; 9 bases are shared with TRBD1. This CDR3 has 14 residues. After removal of 4 bases from V and 7 bases from J, the junction contained 9 bases not matched to a gene. Germline CDR1 is SGHNT and CDR2 is YYREEE (reference sequence). The CDR3 DNA reads as TGTGCCAGCAGCCCGGGACAGGGCTCTCGAGAGCAGTACTTC. Translated, it gives CASSPGQGSREQYF.

The rearrangement links TRBV2 to TRBJ1-1; D perhaps matches TRBD1 (5 bases). The CDR3 is 15 amino acids. V lost 3 bases and J 4 bases, leaving 15 bases between the germline ends. Germline V gene lookup returns CDR1 SNHLY and CDR2 FYNNEI. Here the CDR3 reads CASSDPIFGGTEAFF. The CDR3 bases are TGTGCCAGCAGTGACCCCATCTTCGGGGGCACTGAAGCTTTCTTT.

This chain joins TRBV6-2 or TRBV6-3 and TRBJ1-1, with D hard to call. CDR3 length: 16 amino acids. The germline CDR1 and CDR2 sequences are MNHEY and SVGEGT. The V end was cut by 0 bases, the J end by 1 base, with 12 bases between. The CDR3 loop reads CASSYSFTDQNTEAFF. The DNA of the CDR3 is TGTGCCAGCAGTTACTCGTTTACAGACCAGAACACTGAAGCTTTCTTT.

This chain uses TRBV19 with TRBJ2-7; D gene uncertain. Trimming took 1 base from V and 3 from J, leaving 13 bases between them. Germline V lookup: CDR1 LNHDA, CDR2 SQIVND (reference sequence). The CDR3 is 15 residues long. CDR3 coding DNA: TGTGCCAGTAGTATAGGGGCCTCGGCAGTCTACGAGCAGTACTTC. It yields the protein CASSIGASAVYEQYF.

This chain connects TRBV18 to TRBJ2-7; 8 nucleotides agree with TRBD2. Germline CDR1 KGHSH, CDR2 LQKENI. This CDR3 is built from 15 residues. The V segment lost 6 bases and the J segment 0 bases; nucleotides outside the gene matches: 7. CDR3 coding DNA: TGTGCCAGCTCCCCCGGGGGGGCGAACTCCTACGAGCAGTACTTC. Translating it yields CASSPGGANSYEQYF.